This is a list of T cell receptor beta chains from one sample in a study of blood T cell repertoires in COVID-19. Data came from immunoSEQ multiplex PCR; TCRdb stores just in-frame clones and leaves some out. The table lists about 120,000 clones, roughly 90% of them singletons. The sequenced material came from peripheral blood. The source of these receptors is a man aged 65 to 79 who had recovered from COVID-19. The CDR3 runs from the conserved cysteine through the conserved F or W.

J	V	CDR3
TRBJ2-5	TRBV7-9	CASSATRDQETQYF
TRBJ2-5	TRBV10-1	CASSPGTGEETQYF
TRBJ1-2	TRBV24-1	CATSEETDLSGYTF
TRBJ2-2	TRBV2	CASSDGQGAGELFF
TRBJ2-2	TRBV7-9	CASSLGLESNTGELFF
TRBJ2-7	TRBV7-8	CASSPGTGTYEQYF
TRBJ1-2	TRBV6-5	CASSSHLLEFGGYTF
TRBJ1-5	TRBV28	CASSPLTGGDQPQHF
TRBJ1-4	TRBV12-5	CASADGQGVGEKLFF
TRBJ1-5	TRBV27	CASSPGTGVNQPQHF
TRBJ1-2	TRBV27	CASSPGTGKPTNYGYTF
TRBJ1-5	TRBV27	CASSPTPGQAQPQHF
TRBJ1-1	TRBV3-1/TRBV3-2	CASSQDAGFGSTEAFF
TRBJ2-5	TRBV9	CASSVGRTSGQETQYF
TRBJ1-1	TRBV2	CASSAGTETEAFF
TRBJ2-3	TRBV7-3	CARPTGSYGCTDTQYF
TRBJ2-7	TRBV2	CASSESGYEQYF
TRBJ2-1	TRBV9	CASSVELAGVEQFF
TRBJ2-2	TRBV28	CASSIGTSVLPGELFF
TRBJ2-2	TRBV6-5	CASSYRGGTTGELFF
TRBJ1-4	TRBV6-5	CASAQTGWDEKLFF
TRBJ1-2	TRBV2	CASTPDPGTGDGYTF
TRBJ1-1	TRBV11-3	CASSRDWNTEAFF
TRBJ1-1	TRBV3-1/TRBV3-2	CASALMNTEAFF
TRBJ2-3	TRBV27	CASSSGLRGTDTQYF
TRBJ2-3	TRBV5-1	CASSLVGLAEDTQYF
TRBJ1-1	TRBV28	CASSEIESEAFF
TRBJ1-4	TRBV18	CASSSRQEVDEKLFF